Presented here are 27 T cell receptor beta chains from one specimen sequenced in a study of T cell repertoires in cytomegalovirus infection. No cognate antigen is known for these TCRs. Each CDR3 protein gets one entry after TCRdb re-called the reads with MiXCR. The table lists about 68,000 distinct CDR3 sequences, 22% of them singletons. Sample: PBMCs, sequenced either directly or after in vitro stimulation (not recorded which). The receptors were gathered from a human donor in good health (CMV status not recorded). Some clones in this sample may be carry-over from other donors' samples.

As DNA, the CDR3 is TGTGCCAGCAGTGATTATCTAGCGGGTTTCGAGCAGTACTTC. Protein: CASSDYLAGFEQYF. The genes are TRBV2 and TRBJ2-7; 8 bases match TRBD2. V gave up 3 bases and J gave up 6 bases; unmatched junction bases: 7. Germline lookup yields CDR1 SNHLY and CDR2 FYNNEI. The CDR3 totals 14 residues.

As to this clonotype: Likely a read error: the CDR3 ends without its conserved phenylalanine or tryptophan. The V gene is TRBV5-4, the J gene TRBJ2-7; D unclear. Between the trimmed V and J ends, which lost 2 bases and 5 bases, there was a span of 11 bases. CDR3 length: 13 residues. Germline assignment: CDR1 SGHNT and CDR2 YYREEE (reference sequence). The DNA for the CDR3 is TGTGCCAGCAGCTTTGCCGGCACCAACGAGCAGTACCTC. Protein product: CASSFAGTNEQYL.

V is TRBV20-1 and J is TRBJ1-5; 8 positions match TRBD1. Germline V gives CDR1 DFQATT, CDR2 SNEGSKA (reference sequence). The CDR3 has 16 amino acids. V dropped 2 bases and J dropped 5; count of bases not matched to a gene: 11. The CDR3 spells CSARSPGQGWYQPQHF. CDR3 DNA: TGCAGTGCTAGATCTCCTGGACAGGGTTGGTATCAGCCCCAGCATTTT.

This clonotype was seen a handful of times. The junction and the germline gene differ at one end; a read error may be behind it. V gene TRBV6-1 combines with J gene TRBJ1-1; unclear D gene. The CDR3 is 14 amino acids. In germline, CDR1 is MNHNS, CDR2 SASEGT. CDR3 sequence (DNA): TGTGCCAGCGGTGAGACTTCACGGAACACTGAAGCTTTCTTT. Its protein is CASGETSRNTEAFF.

This clonotype was counted once. The genes are TRBV4-1 and TRBJ2-3, with 9 bases that match TRBD2. Germline V CDR1 and CDR2: MGHRA, YSYEKL. The CDR3 spans 16 residues. Trimming removed 0 bases from V and 3 bases from J; junction bases left unmatched: 4. CDR3 DNA: TGCGCCAGCAGCCAAGATATAGCGGGAGCGACAGATACGCAGTATTTT. It is translated as CASSQDIAGATDTQYF.

The rearrangement links TRBV12-3 or TRBV12-4 to TRBJ2-1, with 9 bases identical to TRBD2. The V and J ends lost 2 bases and 5 bases, in that order; junction bases with no gene match: 4. The CDR3 is 15 amino acids. The CDR3 DNA reads as TGTGCCAGCAGTTTAAGTAGCGGGGGCCACAATGAGCAGTTCTTC. Translated: CASSLSSGGHNEQFF.

This clonotype appeared a few times. CDR3 coding DNA: TGTGCCAGTTTTAGCAGGGACGGCACCTACGAGCAGTACTTC. Translation gives CASFSRDGTYEQYF. The gene calls are TRBV6-1 and TRBJ2-7; D could derive from TRBD1 or TRBD2 (5 bases each). The germline V gene encodes CDR1 MNHNS and CDR2 SASEGT. V lost 9 bases, J lost 2 bases, and 17 bases lay in between. This CDR3 spans 14 amino acids.

This chain connects TRBV7-8 to TRBJ2-7; D tentatively reads TRBD1 or TRBD2 (5 bases each). The germline gives CDR1 SGHVS, CDR2 FQNEAQ. This CDR3 is built from 13 residues. V lost 4 bases to trimming and J lost 7 bases, with 14 bases between them. CDR3 DNA: TGTGCCAGCAGCTCGGGACCCATGGGGGAGCAGTACGTC. Encoded protein: CASSSGPMGEQYV.

This clonotype was seen ten or more times. V is TRBV7-2 and J is TRBJ1-6; D call uncertain. Trimming stripped 1 base from V and 9 bases from J, with 10 bases between. CDR3 length equals 14 residues. Per the germline V gene, CDR1 is SGHTA and CDR2 is FQGNSA. CDR3 in DNA: TGTGCCAGCAGCTTAGTTGGGATTGGTTCACCCCTCCACTTT. This translates into CASSLVGIGSPLHF.

The chain couples TRBV7-9 to TRBJ2-1, with 7 bases aligning to TRBD1. V shed 5 bases and J 5 bases; nucleotides not matched to a gene: 15. The length of the CDR3 is 17 residues. Germline V gives CDR1 SEHNR, CDR2 FQNEAQ (reference sequence). CDR3 coding DNA: TGTGCCAGCAGCCTCTCGGCATTACAGGGGTGGGACAATGAGCAGTTCTTC. This encodes CASSLSALQGWDNEQFF.

This clonotype has a count of ten or more. This chain joins TRBV7-8 and TRBJ2-3, with 12 bases fitting TRBD2. The CDR3 has 16 residues. Trimming cost V 6 bases and J 0 bases; bases outside gene matches: 4. From germline, CDR1 is SGHVS and CDR2 FQNEAQ. This CDR3 is CASSPLAGGSTDTQYF. The CDR3 nucleotides are TGTGCCAGCAGTCCCCTAGCGGGAGGGAGCACAGATACGCAGTATTTT.

This clonotype has only a few counts. V usage is TRBV7-9 and J usage is TRBJ2-7, with D perhaps being TRBD1 or TRBD2 (5 bases each). The V end was cut by 5 bases, the J end by 7 bases, with 21 bases between. There are 15 residues in the CDR3. The germline V gene encodes CDR1 SEHNR and CDR2 FQNEAQ (reference sequence). For the CDR3, the DNA is TGTGCCAGCAGCCCCCTCGACGGGGCGAGTGGTGAGCAGTACTTC. It is translated as CASSPLDGASGEQYF.

This clonotype was counted a few times. V usage is TRBV28 and J usage is TRBJ2-7; D remains ambiguous. The CDR3 totals 14 residues. Germline V gene data show CDR1 as MDHEN and CDR2 as SYDVKM. The germline V and J ends were trimmed by 4 bases and 5 bases, with 15 bases remaining between them. CDR3 protein: CASSSTPARNEQYF. CDR3 coding DNA: TGTGCCAGCAGTTCAACCCCGGCTAGGAACGAGCAGTACTTC.

The chain uses TRBV5-5 and TRBJ2-2, with D perhaps matching TRBD1 (5 bases). Germline loops: CDR1 SGHKS, CDR2 YYEKEE (reference sequence). Trimming took off 4 bases at V and 1 base at J, with 11 bases between the two ends. The length of the CDR3 is 15 residues. This CDR3 is CASSQGHQNTGELFF. The DNA for the CDR3 is TGTGCCAGCAGCCAAGGACACCAGAACACCGGGGAGCTGTTTTTT.

There are many counts of this clonotype. The V gene is TRBV7-2, the J gene TRBJ1-2; 9 bases are shared with TRBD1. Looked up from germline, CDR1 is SGHTA and CDR2 is FQGNSA. This CDR3 contains 16 residues. With 4 bases clipped from V and 4 bases from J, the junction kept 10 bases outside the gene matches. CDR3 sequence (DNA): TGTGCCAGCAGCTCAGCCGGGACAGGGATTCTCTATGGCTACACCTTC. Residues: CASSSAGTGILYGYTF.

The chain recombines TRBV5-1 with TRBJ2-1, with 8 bases identical to TRBD2. CDR3 length: 15 amino acids. Germline-derived CDR1 and CDR2 are SGHRS and YFSETQ. The J segment lost 2 bases and the V segment lost 0 bases, leaving 1 base of the junction unmatched. The CDR3 region has the DNA TGCGCCAGCAGCTTGGTAGCGGGGACCTACAATGAGCAGTTCTTC. Encoded protein: CASSLVAGTYNEQFF.

V gene TRBV12-3 or TRBV12-4 combines with J gene TRBJ1-5; D is unresolved. V lost 1 base, J lost 1 base, and 8 bases lay in between. The CDR3 is 15 amino acids. The CDR3 DNA follows: TGTGCCAGCAGTTTAGGGGCAGCCAGCAATCAGCCCCAGCATTTT. This translates into CASSLGAASNQPQHF.

V gene TRBV7-6 combines with J gene TRBJ2-7; D gene ambiguous. This CDR3 has 14 amino acids. The germline V gene encodes CDR1 SGHVS and CDR2 FNYEAQ. Trimming pared 1 base from V and 9 bases from J, leaving 16 bases between. CDR3 nucleotides: TGTGCCAGCAGCTTAGAAGAGGACCTTGATGTGCAGTACGTC. Translation gives CASSLEEDLDVQYV.

This clonotype was counted a few times. The chain combines TRBV4-3 with TRBJ2-1; 8 bases map to TRBD1. Per germline, CDR1 LGHNA and CDR2 YSLEER. This CDR3 comprises 17 residues. J lost 2 bases, V lost 0 bases, and 6 bases had no gene match. The chain's CDR3 is CASSQDPMTGAYNEQFF. DNA of the CDR3: TGCGCCAGCAGCCAAGATCCGATGACAGGGGCCTACAATGAGCAGTTCTTC.

This clonotype was counted many times. This rearrangement joins TRBV7-9 to TRBJ2-2; TRBD2 matches 8 bases. The V and J ends lost 7 bases and 8 bases, in that order; junction bases with no gene match: 18. The germline V gene encodes CDR1 SEHNR and CDR2 FQNEAQ (reference sequence). This CDR3 is 17 amino acids long. CDR3 residues: CASTVGPGSSGLGELFF. The CDR3 DNA reads TGTGCCAGCACCGTGGGACCGGGGTCTAGCGGGCTTGGGGAGCTGTTTTTT.

This chain links TRBV19 with TRBJ2-2; TRBD1 might be the D (5 bases). The CDR3 length is 15 residues. Trimming stripped 2 bases from V and 3 bases from J, with 10 bases between. Germline lookup yields CDR1 LNHDA and CDR2 SQIVND (reference sequence). CDR3: CASSISQGYTGELFF. The DNA of the CDR3 is TGTGCCAGTAGTATAAGCCAGGGATACACCGGGGAGCTGTTTTTT.

This clonotype has ten or more counts. The gene calls are TRBV4-1 and TRBJ2-5; 14 bases align to TRBD2. The CDR3 consists of 17 residues. Germline values: CDR1 MGHRA, CDR2 YSYEKL. Trimming at V came to 2 bases and at J to 3 bases, leaving 5 bases not matched to a gene. CDR3 residues: CASSQRLAGGLEETQYF. CDR3 sequence (DNA): TGCGCCAGCAGCCAACGACTAGCGGGAGGGCTTGAAGAGACCCAGTACTTC.

This chain links TRBV12-3 or TRBV12-4 with TRBJ2-3; 10 nucleotides line up with TRBD2. This CDR3 is 15 amino acids long. Unmatched junction bases numbered 7, after V lost 7 bases and J lost 3 bases. DNA of the CDR3: TGTGCCAGCAAAACGACTAGCGGGCTGACAGATACGCAGTATTTT. Encoded protein: CASKTTSGLTDTQYF.

J is TRBJ1-2 and V is TRBV7-3; D gene ambiguous. CDR3 length: 12 amino acids. CDR1 and CDR2 (germline): SGHTA, FQGTGA. V lost 3 bases, J lost 8 bases, and 10 bases lay in between. The CDR3 region has the DNA TGTGCCAGCAGCTTTAAAAATCGCGGCTACACCTTC. This sequence encodes CASSFKNRGYTF.

This clonotype has only a few counts. J is TRBJ2-1 and V is TRBV11-2, with a tentative D call TRBD2 (5 bases). This CDR3 contains 15 residues. Germline assignment: CDR1 SGHAT and CDR2 FQNNGV. Trimming took 1 base from V and 6 from J, leaving 13 bases between them. The CDR3: CASSLVSSSINEQFF. CDR3 in DNA: TGTGCCAGCAGCTTAGTATCGTCTAGCATCAATGAGCAGTTCTTC.

The chain has TRBV5-8 and TRBJ1-2; tentative D call: TRBD1 (6 bases). Germline assignment: CDR1 SGHTS and CDR2 YDEGEE. The V end was cut by 6 bases, the J end by 4 bases, with 13 bases between. The CDR3 totals 13 residues. The CDR3 loop is CASTYRVGYGYTF. CDR3 sequence (DNA): TGTGCCAGCACCTACAGGGTGGGCTATGGCTACACCTTC.

Ten or more counts support this clonotype. The CDR3: CASSRTWGPQETQYF. The CDR3 coding sequence is TGTGCCAGCAGCAGGACCTGGGGACCCCAAGAGACCCAGTACTTC. The rearrangement joins TRBV7-2 to TRBJ2-5; the D call may be TRBD1 or TRBD2 (5 bases each). In germline, CDR1 is SGHTA, CDR2 FQGNSA. Trimming cost V 5 bases and J 1 base, with 14 bases left between them. This CDR3 has 15 residues.